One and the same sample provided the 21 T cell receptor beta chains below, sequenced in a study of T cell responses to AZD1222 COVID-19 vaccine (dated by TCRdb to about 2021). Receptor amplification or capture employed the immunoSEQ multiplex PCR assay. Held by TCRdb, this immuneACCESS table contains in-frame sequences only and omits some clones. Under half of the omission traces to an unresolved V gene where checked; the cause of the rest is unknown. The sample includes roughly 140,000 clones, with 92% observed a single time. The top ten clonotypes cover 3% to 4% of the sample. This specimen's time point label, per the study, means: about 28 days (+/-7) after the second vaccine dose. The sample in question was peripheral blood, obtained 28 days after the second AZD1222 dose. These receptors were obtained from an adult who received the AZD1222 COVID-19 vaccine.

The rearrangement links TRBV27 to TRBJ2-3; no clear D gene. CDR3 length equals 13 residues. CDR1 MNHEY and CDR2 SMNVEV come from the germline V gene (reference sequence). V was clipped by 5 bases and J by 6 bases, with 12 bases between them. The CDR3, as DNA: TGTGCCAGCAGTCCTACTACATGGGATACGCAGTATTTT. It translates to CASSPTTWDTQYF.

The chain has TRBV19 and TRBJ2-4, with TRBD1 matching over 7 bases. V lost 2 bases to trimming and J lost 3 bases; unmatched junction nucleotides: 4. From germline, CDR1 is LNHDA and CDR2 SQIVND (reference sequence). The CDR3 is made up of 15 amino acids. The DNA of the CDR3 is TGTGCCAGTAGTATATTTGGGACAGTCAAAAACATTCAGTACTTC. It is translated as CASSIFGTVKNIQYF.

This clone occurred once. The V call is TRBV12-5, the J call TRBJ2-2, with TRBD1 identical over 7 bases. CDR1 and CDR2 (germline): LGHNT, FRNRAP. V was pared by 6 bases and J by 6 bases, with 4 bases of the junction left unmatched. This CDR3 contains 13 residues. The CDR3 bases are TGTGCTAGTGGGAAACAGGGGTCCGGGGAGCTGTTTTTT. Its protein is CASGKQGSGELFF. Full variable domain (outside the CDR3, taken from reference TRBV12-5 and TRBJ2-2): DARVTQTPRHKVTEMGQEVTMRCQPILGHNTVFWYRQTMMQGLELLAYFRNRAPLDDSGMPKDRFSAEMPDATLATLKIQPSEPRDSAVYFCASGKQGSGELFFGEGSRLTVL.

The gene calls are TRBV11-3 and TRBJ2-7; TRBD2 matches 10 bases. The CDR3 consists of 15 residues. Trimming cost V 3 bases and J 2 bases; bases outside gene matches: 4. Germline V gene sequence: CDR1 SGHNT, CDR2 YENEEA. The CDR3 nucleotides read TGTGCCAGCAGCTTCCTAGCGGGAGTACCCTACGAGCAGTACTTC. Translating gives CASSFLAGVPYEQYF. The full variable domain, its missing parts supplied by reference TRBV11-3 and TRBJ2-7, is EAGVVQSPRYKIIEKKQPVAFWCNPISGHNTLYWYLQNLGQGPELLIRYENEEAVDDSQLPKDRFSAERLKGVDSTLKIQPAELGDSAVYLCASSFLAGVPYEQYFGPGTRLTVT.

CDR3 sequence: CSVVGVFTDTQYF. Here the CDR3 DNA reads TGCAGCGTTGTTGGGGTTTTCACAGATACGCAGTATTTT. V usage is TRBV29-1 and J usage is TRBJ2-3; D gene ambiguous. V shed 4 bases and J shed 2 bases, with 10 bases lying between them. CDR3 length: 13 amino acids. Germline CDR1 is SQVTM and CDR2 is ANQGSEA.

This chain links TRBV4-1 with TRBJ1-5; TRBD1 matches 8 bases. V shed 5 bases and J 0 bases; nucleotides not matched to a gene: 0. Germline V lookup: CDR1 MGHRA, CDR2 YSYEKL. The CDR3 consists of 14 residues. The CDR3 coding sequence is TGCGCCAGCAGCGACAGGGGTAGCAATCAGCCCCAGCATTTT. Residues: CASSDRGSNQPQHF.

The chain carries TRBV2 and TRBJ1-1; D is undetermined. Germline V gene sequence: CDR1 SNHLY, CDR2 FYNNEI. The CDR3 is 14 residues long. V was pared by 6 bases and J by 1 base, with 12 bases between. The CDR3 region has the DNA TGTGCCAGCAGGAGGCAAACTGCGAACACTGAAGCTTTCTTT. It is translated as CASRRQTANTEAFF.

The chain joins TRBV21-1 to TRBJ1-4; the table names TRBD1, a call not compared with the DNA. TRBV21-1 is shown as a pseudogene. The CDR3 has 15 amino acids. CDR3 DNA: TGTGCCAGCAGCAAAGCGGCAGGAAATAATGAAAAACTGTTTTTT. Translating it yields CASSKAAGNNEKLFF.

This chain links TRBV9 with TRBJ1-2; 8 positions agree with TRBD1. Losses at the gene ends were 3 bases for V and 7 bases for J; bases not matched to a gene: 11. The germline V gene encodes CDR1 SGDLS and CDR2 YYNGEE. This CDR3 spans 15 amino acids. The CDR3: CASSAGQAGVGGYTF. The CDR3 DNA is TGTGCCAGCAGCGCGGGACAGGCGGGCGTTGGTGGCTACACCTTC.

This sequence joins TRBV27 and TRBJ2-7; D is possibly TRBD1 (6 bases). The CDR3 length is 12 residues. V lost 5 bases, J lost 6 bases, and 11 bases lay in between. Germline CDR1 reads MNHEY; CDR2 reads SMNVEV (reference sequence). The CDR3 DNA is TGTGCCAGCAGTCGTACAGGGACCGAGCAGTACTTC. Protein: CASSRTGTEQYF.

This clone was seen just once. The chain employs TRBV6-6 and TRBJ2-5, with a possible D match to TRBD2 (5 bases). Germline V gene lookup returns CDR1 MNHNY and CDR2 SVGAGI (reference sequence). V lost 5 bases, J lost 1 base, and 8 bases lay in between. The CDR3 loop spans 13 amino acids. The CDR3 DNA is TGTGCCAGCAGTGGGAGTACCCAAGAGACCCAGTACTTC. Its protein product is CASSGSTQETQYF.

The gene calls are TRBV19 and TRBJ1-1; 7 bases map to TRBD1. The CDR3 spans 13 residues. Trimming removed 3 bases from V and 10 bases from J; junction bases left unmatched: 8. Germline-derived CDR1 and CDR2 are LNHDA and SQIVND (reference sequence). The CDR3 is CASSITQGRSAFF. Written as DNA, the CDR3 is TGTGCCAGTAGTATTACACAGGGGAGATCAGCTTTCTTT.

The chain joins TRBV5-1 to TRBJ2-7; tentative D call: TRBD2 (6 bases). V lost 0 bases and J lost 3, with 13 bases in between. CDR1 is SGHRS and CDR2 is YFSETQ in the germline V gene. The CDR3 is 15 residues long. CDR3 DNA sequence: TGCGCCAGCAGCTTGGCTGGAGGGAACCTCTACGAGCAGTACTTC. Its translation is CASSLAGGNLYEQYF.

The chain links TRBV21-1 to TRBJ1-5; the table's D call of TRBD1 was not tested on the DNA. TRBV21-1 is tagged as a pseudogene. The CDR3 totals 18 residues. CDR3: CASSKEGDSPSSNQPQHF. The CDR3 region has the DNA TGTGCCAGCAGCAAAGAGGGGGACAGCCCCTCGAGCAATCAGCCCCAGCATTTT.

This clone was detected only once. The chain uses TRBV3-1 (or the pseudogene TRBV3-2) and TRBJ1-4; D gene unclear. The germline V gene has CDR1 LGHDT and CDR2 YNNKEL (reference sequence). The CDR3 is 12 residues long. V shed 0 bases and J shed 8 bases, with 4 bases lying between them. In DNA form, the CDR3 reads TGTGCCAGCAGCCAAGAGTACGAAAAACTGTTTTTT. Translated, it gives CASSQEYEKLFF.

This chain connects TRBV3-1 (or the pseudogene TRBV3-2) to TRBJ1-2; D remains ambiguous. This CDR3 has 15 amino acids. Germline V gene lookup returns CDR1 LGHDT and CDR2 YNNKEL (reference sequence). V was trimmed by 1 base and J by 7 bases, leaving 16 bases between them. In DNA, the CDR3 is TGTGCCAGCAGCCAAGCGTCGATGCCTTCGGTTGGCTACACCTTC. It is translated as CASSQASMPSVGYTF.

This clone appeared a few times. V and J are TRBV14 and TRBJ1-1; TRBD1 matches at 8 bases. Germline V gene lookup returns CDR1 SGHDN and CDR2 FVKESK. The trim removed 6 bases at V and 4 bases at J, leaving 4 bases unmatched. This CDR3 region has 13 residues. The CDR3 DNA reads TGTGCCAGCAGTCTAACAGGGGGCACTGAAGCTTTCTTT. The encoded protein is CASSLTGGTEAFF.

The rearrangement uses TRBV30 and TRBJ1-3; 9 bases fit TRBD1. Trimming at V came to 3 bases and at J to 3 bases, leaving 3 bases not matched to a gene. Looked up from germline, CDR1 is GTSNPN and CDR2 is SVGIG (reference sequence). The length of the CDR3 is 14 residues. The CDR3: CAWRTGGFGNTIYF. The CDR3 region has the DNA TGTGCCTGGAGGACAGGGGGTTTTGGAAACACCATATATTTT.

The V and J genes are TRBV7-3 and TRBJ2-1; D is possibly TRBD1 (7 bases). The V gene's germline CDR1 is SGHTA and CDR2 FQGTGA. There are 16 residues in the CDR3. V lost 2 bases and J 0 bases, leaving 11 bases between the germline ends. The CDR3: CASSLGGDSSYNEQFF. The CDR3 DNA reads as TGTGCCAGCAGCTTAGGCGGGGACAGCTCCTACAATGAGCAGTTCTTC.

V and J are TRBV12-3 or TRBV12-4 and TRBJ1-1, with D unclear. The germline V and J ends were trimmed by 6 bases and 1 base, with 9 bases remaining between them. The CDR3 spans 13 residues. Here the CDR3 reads CASSRTENTEAFF. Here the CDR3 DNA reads TGTGCCAGCAGCCGGACGGAGAACACTGAAGCTTTCTTT.

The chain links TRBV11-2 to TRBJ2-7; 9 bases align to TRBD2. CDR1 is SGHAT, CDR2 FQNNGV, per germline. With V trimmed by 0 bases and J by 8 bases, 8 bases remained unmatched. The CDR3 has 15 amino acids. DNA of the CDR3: TGTGCCAGCAGCTTAGATCTAGCGGGAATAGTAAAGCAGTACTTC. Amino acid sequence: CASSLDLAGIVKQYF. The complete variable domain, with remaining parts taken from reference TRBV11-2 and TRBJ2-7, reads EAGVAQSPRYKIIEKRQSVAFWCNPISGHATLYWYQQILGQGPKLLIQFQNNGVVDDSQLPKDRFSAERLKGVDSTLKIQPAKLEDSAVYLCASSLDLAGIVKQYFGPGTRLTVT.